Each of the 24 T cell receptor beta chains below was sequenced from the same sample in a study of blood T cell repertoires in COVID-19. Sequenced by immunoSEQ multiplex PCR; TCRdb stores in-frame clones only, minus some. The sample contains about 320,000 clones, around 80% of which appear only once. Sequencing was done on a sample of peripheral blood. These receptors came from a woman between 45 and 60 years old with acute or convalescent COVID-19.

This chain links TRBV12-3 or TRBV12-4 with TRBJ1-4; D gene ambiguous. Trimming shortened V by 8 bases and J by 5 bases, and 12 bases separated the two germline ends. CDR3 length equals 13 residues. The CDR3 sequence: CASGRRLNEKLFF. In DNA, the CDR3 is TGTGCCAGCGGGAGGCGCCTAAATGAAAAACTGTTTTTT.

The chain couples TRBV6-5 to TRBJ1-3; D uncertain. V was shortened by 2 bases and J by 0 bases, with 11 bases between the two germline ends. CDR3 size: 16 residues. Germline V gene lookup returns CDR1 MNHEY and CDR2 SVGAGI. The CDR3 DNA sequence: TGTGCCAGCAGTTACCCCCAGTTCGTCTCTGGAAACACCATATATTTT. This codes for CASSYPQFVSGNTIYF.

The chain has TRBV20-1 and TRBJ2-1, with 7 bases fitting TRBD2. Germline V gene lookup returns CDR1 DFQATT and CDR2 SNEGSKA (reference sequence). V was clipped by 5 bases and J by 4 bases; unmatched bases: 11. There are 15 residues in the CDR3. This chain's CDR3 is CSAGEDGGFYNEQFF. In nucleotides, the CDR3 is TGCAGTGCTGGTGAAGACGGGGGGTTTTACAATGAGCAGTTCTTC.

The rearrangement links TRBV7-6 to TRBJ2-3, with 11 bases matching TRBD2. J was trimmed by 2 bases and V by 5 bases; bases with no gene match: 6. Germline loops: CDR1 SGHVS, CDR2 FNYEAQ. The CDR3 runs to 16 residues. This CDR3 is CASSQTSGRPTDTQYF. The CDR3 DNA is TGTGCCAGCAGCCAAACTAGCGGGAGACCCACAGATACGCAGTATTTT.

J is TRBJ1-4 and V is TRBV15; D is perhaps TRBD1 (6 bases). V gave up 6 bases and J gave up 1 base, with 9 bases separating them. CDR1 and CDR2 (germline): LNHNV, YYDKDF (reference sequence). This CDR3 is 14 amino acids long. The CDR3: CATRAQGTNEKLFF. In DNA, the CDR3 is TGTGCCACCAGGGCACAGGGAACTAATGAAAAACTGTTTTTT.

The V call is TRBV9, the J call TRBJ1-1, with TRBD1 matching over 9 bases. Per germline, CDR1 SGDLS and CDR2 YYNGEE. V dropped 0 bases and J dropped 4; count of bases not matched to a gene: 10. The CDR3 has 17 amino acids. The CDR3 protein is CASSVVNRGLLGTEAFF. The CDR3 nucleotides are TGTGCCAGCAGCGTAGTGAACAGGGGGCTTTTAGGCACTGAAGCTTTCTTT.

This chain uses TRBV7-2 with TRBJ2-2; 13 bases map to TRBD2. The CDR3 has 15 residues. The germline V gene encodes CDR1 SGHTA and CDR2 FQGNSA. J lost 6 bases, V lost 8 bases, and 6 bases had no gene match. The CDR3, as DNA: TGTGCCAGCGAGCCCACTAGCGGGAGGGCCGGGGAGCTGTTTTTT. Translating it yields CASEPTSGRAGELFF.

The gene calls are TRBV5-5 and TRBJ2-4; the match to TRBD2 covers 8 bases. Germline V gene lookup returns CDR1 SGHKS and CDR2 YYEKEE (reference sequence). J was trimmed by 6 bases and V by 0 bases; bases with no gene match: 5. There are 15 residues in the CDR3. The CDR3 loop reads CASSLGVTSVNIQYF. DNA of the CDR3: TGTGCCAGCAGCTTGGGTGTGACTAGCGTAAACATTCAGTACTTC. Filled out from reference TRBV5-5 and TRBJ2-4, the complete variable domain reads DAGVTQSPTHLIKTRGQQVTLRCSPISGHKSVSWYQQVLGQGPQFIFQYYEKEERGRGNFPDRFSARQFPNYSSELNVNALLLGDSALYLCASSLGVTSVNIQYFGAGTRLSVL.

V gene TRBV2 combines with J gene TRBJ1-5, with 10 positions matching TRBD1. The CDR3 is made up of 16 amino acids. The V gene's germline CDR1 is SNHLY and CDR2 FYNNEI. J was trimmed by 5 bases and V by 4 bases; bases with no gene match: 8. CDR3 nucleotide sequence: TGTGCCAGCAGTGGACGGACAGGGGGGGGTTATCAGCCCCAGCATTTT. Protein: CASSGRTGGGYQPQHF.

The rearrangement joins TRBV5-1 to TRBJ2-3, with 8 bases that match TRBD2. This CDR3 is built from 15 residues. Per the germline V gene, CDR1 is SGHRS and CDR2 is YFSETQ. V was clipped by 2 bases and J by 0 bases; unmatched bases: 2. CDR3 amino acids: CASSFGGASTDTQYF. CDR3 nucleotide sequence: TGCGCCAGCAGCTTCGGGGGGGCCAGCACAGATACGCAGTATTTT.

This chain uses TRBV4-3 with TRBJ1-3, with D unclear. Trimming shortened V by 0 bases and J by 1 base, and 7 bases separated the two germline ends. CDR1 LGHNA and CDR2 YSLEER come from the germline V gene. CDR3 length: 15 residues. The CDR3 is CASSQDGRSGNTIYF. In DNA form, the CDR3 reads TGCGCCAGCAGCCAAGACGGGAGGTCTGGAAACACCATATATTTT.

This clone was counted a few times. The rearrangement links TRBV9 to TRBJ1-1, with D possibly TRBD1 on 6 matching bases. V lost 5 bases, J lost 5 bases, and 13 bases lay in between. There are 13 residues in the CDR3. The germline V gene has CDR1 SGDLS and CDR2 YYNGEE. The CDR3 here is CASSATGWTEAFF. In DNA, the CDR3 is TGTGCCAGCAGTGCCACAGGGTGGACTGAAGCTTTCTTT.

The chain links TRBV29-1 to TRBJ2-3; possibly TRBD2 for D (5 bases). This CDR3 is built from 12 residues. The germline V gene has CDR1 SQVTM and CDR2 ANQGSEA. The ends were cut back, 4 bases at V and 0 bases at J, with 5 bases in the middle. The CDR3 loop reads CSVGGSTDTQYF. CDR3 nucleotide sequence: TGCAGCGTTGGCGGGAGCACAGATACGCAGTATTTT.

The chain links TRBV2 to TRBJ2-1, with 9 bases matching TRBD2. V dropped 1 base and J dropped 3; count of bases not matched to a gene: 10. CDR1 and CDR2 (germline): SNHLY, FYNNEI. This CDR3 has 18 amino acids. Written as DNA, the CDR3 is TGTGCCAGCAGTGAAGGAAGCGGGGGGACTCAACTCTACAATGAGCAGTTCTTC. Its translation is CASSEGSGGTQLYNEQFF.

This chain links TRBV7-2 with TRBJ2-7; 11 bases map to TRBD2. CDR3 length: 15 residues. Germline V gives CDR1 SGHTA, CDR2 FQGNSA. V shed 4 bases and J 4 bases; nucleotides not matched to a gene: 6. The CDR3 DNA reads as TGTGCCAGCAGCTCCACTAGCGGGAGTGTGTACGAGCAGTACTTC. It encodes CASSSTSGSVYEQYF. Looking up the rest from reference TRBV7-2 and TRBJ2-7 gives the full variable domain: GAGVSQSPSNKVTEKGKDVELRCDPISGHTALYWYRQSLGQGLEFLIYFQGNSAPDKSGLPSDRFSAERTGGSVSTLTIQRTQQEDSAVYLCASSSTSGSVYEQYFGPGTRLTVT.

The V gene is TRBV2, the J gene TRBJ1-4; 8 nucleotides align to TRBD1. The CDR3 totals 17 residues. Trimming removed 4 bases from V and 3 bases from J; junction bases left unmatched: 10. Germline values: CDR1 SNHLY, CDR2 FYNNEI. Written as DNA, the CDR3 is TGTGCCAGCAGTGGGGGAGTTGGGGACAGGCCTAATGAAAAACTGTTTTTT. It yields the protein CASSGGVGDRPNEKLFF.

This chain joins TRBV7-8 and TRBJ1-1; 7 positions match TRBD1. This CDR3 is built from 14 residues. Losses at the gene ends were 5 bases for V and 0 bases for J; bases not matched to a gene: 3. From germline, CDR1 is SGHVS and CDR2 FQNEAQ. CDR3 region: CASSEGQMNTEAFF. CDR3 DNA: TGTGCCAGCAGCGAGGGACAGATGAACACTGAAGCTTTCTTT.

The chain couples TRBV30 to TRBJ1-6, with TRBD1 matching over 7 bases. The CDR3 sequence is 13 residues long. The germline gives CDR1 GTSNPN, CDR2 SVGIG (reference sequence). V shed 5 bases, J shed 3 bases, and the junction held 1 base outside the gene matches. CDR3 DNA: TGTGCCTGGTCAGGGGGCTATAATTCACCCCTCCACTTT. Its protein is CAWSGGYNSPLHF.

The chain joins TRBV30 to TRBJ2-3, with D possibly being TRBD1 (5 bases). The V and J ends lost 0 bases and 4 bases respectively, with 11 bases between them. CDR3 length equals 14 residues. Per the germline V gene, CDR1 is GTSNPN and CDR2 is SVGIG (reference sequence). CDR3 DNA sequence: TGTGCCTGGAGTGTAAGGGGTTCCGCAGATACGCAGTATTTT. Translation: CAWSVRGSADTQYF.

The CDR3 coding sequence is TGTGCCAGCAGCCCGGGACTAGCGGGAGGGACCACAGATACGCAGTATTTT. As protein: CASSPGLAGGTTDTQYF. The chain recombines TRBV5-4 with TRBJ2-3, with 16 bases identical to TRBD2. CDR1 and CDR2 (germline): SGHNT, YYREEE (reference sequence). The V gene end was trimmed by 4 bases and the J gene end by 2 bases; junction bases not matched to a gene: 4. The CDR3 spans 17 residues.

The rearrangement joins TRBV6-4 to TRBJ1-2; 7 positions agree with TRBD1. This CDR3 contains 15 residues. The junction had 11 bases not matched to a gene; V was cut back by 6 bases and J by 4 bases. Germline values: CDR1 MRHNA, CDR2 SNTAGT. The CDR3 nucleotides read TGTGCCAGCAGCGAAGAAGGGACAGCAGGCTATGGCTACACCTTC. This sequence encodes CASSEEGTAGYGYTF.

The gene calls are TRBV10-3 and TRBJ1-2; D is undetermined. The CDR3 extends over 13 amino acids. V lost 6 bases and J lost 8, with 16 bases in between. Germline lookup yields CDR1 ENHRY and CDR2 SYGVKD. The CDR3 sequence is CAIRADGEEGYTF. The CDR3 DNA reads TGTGCCATCAGAGCGGACGGGGAGGAGGGCTACACCTTC.

This chain joins TRBV5-8 and TRBJ1-5, with a possible D match to TRBD1 (6 bases). Trimming took off 6 bases at V and 4 bases at J, with 20 bases between the two ends. The germline V gene has CDR1 SGHTS and CDR2 YDEGEE. The CDR3 is 16 amino acids. The CDR3 region has the DNA TGTGCCAGCAACGGGCGGACAGTCCGGGAAAATCAGCCCCAGCATTTT. This encodes CASNGRTVRENQPQHF.

The chain carries TRBV5-4 and TRBJ2-5; D unclear. Germline V lookup: CDR1 SGHNT, CDR2 YYREEE (reference sequence). Trimming shortened V by 1 base and J by 2 bases, and 9 bases separated the two germline ends. This CDR3 region has 14 residues. Here the CDR3 DNA reads TGTGCCAGCAGCTTGATGGGCACACAAGAGACCCAGTACTTC. Residues: CASSLMGTQETQYF. The full variable domain, in which reference TRBV5-4 and TRBJ2-5 provide the parts outside the CDR3, is ETGVTQSPTHLIKTRGQQVTLRCSSQSGHNTVSWYQQALGQGPQFIFQYYREEENGRGNFPPRFSGLQFPNYSSELNVNALELDDSALYLCASSLMGTQETQYFGPGTRLLVL.